The 14 T cell receptor beta chains below come from one sample, sequenced in a study of chemoradiotherapy in HPV16-positive cancers. Data came from immunoSEQ multiplex PCR; TCRdb stores just in-frame clones and leaves some out. The data hold approximately 52,000 clones, with about 92% observed a single time. The material sequenced was blood, taken from a patient who underwent chemoradiotherapy. Every receptor here comes from a human donor with HPV-associated anogenital cancer.

The chain links TRBV11-2 to TRBJ2-2; either TRBD1 or TRBD2 may supply D (5 bases each). The germline gives CDR1 SGHAT, CDR2 FQNNGV. Trimming pared 6 bases from V and 6 bases from J, leaving 8 bases between. The CDR3 is made up of 12 amino acids. The CDR3 reads CASRSGPGELFF. CDR3 coding DNA: TGTGCCAGCAGGTCGGGGCCCGGGGAGCTGTTTTTT.

CDR3 sequence reads: CASSSETGGYGYTF. The CDR3, as DNA: TGTGCCAGCAGTAGCGAGACAGGCGGCTATGGCTACACCTTC. The chain carries TRBV27 and TRBJ1-2; D might be TRBD1 (6 bases). The CDR3 extends over 14 amino acids. Germline assignment: CDR1 MNHEY and CDR2 SMNVEV (reference sequence). Trimming stripped 5 bases from V and 4 bases from J, with 14 bases between.

The CDR3 here is CASSILHNEQFF. The DNA for the CDR3 is TGTGCCAGTAGTATACTACACAATGAGCAGTTCTTC. The chain employs TRBV19 and TRBJ2-1, with D uncertain. This CDR3 is built from 12 residues. Trimming cost V 2 bases and J 5 bases, with 4 bases left between them. CDR1 is LNHDA and CDR2 is SQIVND in the germline V gene (reference sequence).

The chain recombines TRBV7-8 with TRBJ1-2; 9 bases are a match to TRBD1. CDR1 is SGHVS and CDR2 is FQNEAQ in the germline V gene. This CDR3 spans 16 amino acids. Germline trimming cut 5 bases from V and 1 base from J; bases unmatched to any gene: 8. The chain's CDR3 is CASSPTGTGLNYGYTF. The CDR3 DNA reads as TGTGCCAGCAGCCCGACCGGGACAGGGCTTAACTATGGCTACACCTTC.

V is TRBV30 and J is TRBJ1-3; 10 nucleotides align to TRBD1. Germline V lookup: CDR1 GTSNPN, CDR2 SVGIG (reference sequence). Losses at the gene ends were 4 bases for V and 0 bases for J; bases not matched to a gene: 6. CDR3 length equals 16 residues. The CDR3 loop is CAWKGGTGDSGNTIYF. CDR3 sequence (DNA): TGTGCCTGGAAGGGGGGGACAGGGGACTCTGGAAACACCATATATTTT.

DNA of the CDR3: TGTGCCAGCAGTGATTCGGACGGTGGGGATCAGCCCCAGCATTTT. The encoded protein is CASSDSDGGDQPQHF. This rearrangement joins TRBV6-1 to TRBJ1-5; D gene ambiguous. This CDR3 has 15 residues. CDR1 MNHNS and CDR2 SASEGT come from the germline V gene. V was trimmed by 3 bases and J by 5 bases, leaving 14 bases between them.

This clone was observed a single time. The rearrangement links TRBV5-6 to TRBJ1-1, with a tentative D call TRBD1 (5 bases). In germline, CDR1 is SGHDT, CDR2 YYEEEE. The V end lost 0 bases, the J end lost 3 bases, and 18 bases lay between the germline ends. The CDR3 is 17 amino acids. The CDR3: CASSLVGVAGTDTEAFF. As DNA, the CDR3 is TGTGCCAGCAGCTTGGTAGGGGTCGCAGGGACCGACACTGAAGCTTTCTTT.

V and J are TRBV14 and TRBJ1-1; D is unresolved. Germline values: CDR1 SGHDN, CDR2 FVKESK. The length of the CDR3 is 13 residues. Between the trimmed V and J ends, which lost 4 bases and 2 bases, there was a span of 8 bases. CDR3 nucleotides: TGTGCCAGCAGCCCCCAGGTTAACACTGAAGCTTTCTTT. It yields the protein CASSPQVNTEAFF. Full variable domain (outside the CDR3, taken from reference TRBV14 and TRBJ1-1): EAGVTQFPSHSVIEKGQTVTLRCDPISGHDNLYWYRRVMGKEIKFLLHFVKESKQDESGMPNNRFLAERTGGTYSTLKVQPAELEDSGVYFCASSPQVNTEAFFGQGTRLTVV.

The gene calls are TRBV5-1 and TRBJ1-1; D is undetermined. V gave up 2 bases and J gave up 1 base, with 6 bases separating them. The V gene's germline CDR1 is SGHRS and CDR2 YFSETQ. This CDR3 has 13 residues. This CDR3 reads CASSFGANTEAFF. The CDR3 bases are TGCGCCAGCAGCTTCGGTGCGAACACTGAAGCTTTCTTT.

The chain couples TRBV9 to TRBJ1-1; tentative D call: TRBD1 (5 bases). The CDR3 loop spans 14 amino acids. The V gene lost 3 bases and the J gene lost 5 bases, with 14 bases spanning the gap. Germline-derived CDR1 and CDR2 are SGDLS and YYNGEE. The CDR3 bases are TGTGCCAGCAGCGCCATACTCGGGGGGACTGAAGCTTTCTTT. Translating it yields CASSAILGGTEAFF.

The chain recombines TRBV19 with TRBJ2-7; TRBD1 matches 9 bases. J gave up 3 bases and V 3 bases, and 3 bases lay outside the gene matches. Germline V gene sequence: CDR1 LNHDA, CDR2 SQIVND (reference sequence). The CDR3 covers 14 residues. As DNA, the CDR3 is TGTGCCAGTAGTATGGGGACAGGGAACTACGAGCAGTACTTC. The encoded protein is CASSMGTGNYEQYF.

This rearrangement joins TRBV4-3 to TRBJ2-2; possibly TRBD1 for D (5 bases). The CDR3 is 16 residues long. In germline, CDR1 is LGHNA, CDR2 YSLEER. V lost 0 bases and J lost 1, with 9 bases in between. CDR3: CASSQDEGQNTGELFF. The DNA of the CDR3 is TGCGCCAGCAGCCAAGATGAAGGACAGAACACCGGGGAGCTGTTTTTT.

The J gene is TRBJ2-3, the V gene TRBV6-1; 7 nucleotides line up with TRBD1. Trimming removed 5 bases from V and 0 bases from J; junction bases left unmatched: 2. Germline assignment: CDR1 MNHNS and CDR2 SASEGT. This CDR3 comprises 14 residues. CDR3: CASSLDRSTDTQYF. The CDR3 DNA reads TGTGCCAGCAGTCTGGACAGGAGCACAGATACGCAGTATTTT.

The rearrangement uses TRBV5-6 and TRBJ2-7; 8 nucleotides match TRBD2. This CDR3 spans 16 amino acids. Unmatched junction bases numbered 11, after V lost 4 bases and J lost 2 bases. Germline V gives CDR1 SGHDT, CDR2 YYEEEE. CDR3 DNA sequence: TGTGCCAGCAGCCTCCCCCAGGGTAGCGGGGCCTACGAGCAGTACTTC. It encodes CASSLPQGSGAYEQYF.